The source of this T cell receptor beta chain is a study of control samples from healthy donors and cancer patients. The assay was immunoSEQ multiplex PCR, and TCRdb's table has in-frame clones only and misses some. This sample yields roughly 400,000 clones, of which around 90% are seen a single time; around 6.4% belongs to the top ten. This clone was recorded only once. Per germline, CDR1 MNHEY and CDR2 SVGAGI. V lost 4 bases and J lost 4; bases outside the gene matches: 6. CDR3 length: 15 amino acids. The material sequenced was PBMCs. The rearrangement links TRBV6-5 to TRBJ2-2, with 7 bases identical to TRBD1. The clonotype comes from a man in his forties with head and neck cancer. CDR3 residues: CASSWDSPITGELFF. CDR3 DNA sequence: TGTGCCAGCAGTTGGGACAGCCCTATCACCGGGGAGCTGTTTTTT.